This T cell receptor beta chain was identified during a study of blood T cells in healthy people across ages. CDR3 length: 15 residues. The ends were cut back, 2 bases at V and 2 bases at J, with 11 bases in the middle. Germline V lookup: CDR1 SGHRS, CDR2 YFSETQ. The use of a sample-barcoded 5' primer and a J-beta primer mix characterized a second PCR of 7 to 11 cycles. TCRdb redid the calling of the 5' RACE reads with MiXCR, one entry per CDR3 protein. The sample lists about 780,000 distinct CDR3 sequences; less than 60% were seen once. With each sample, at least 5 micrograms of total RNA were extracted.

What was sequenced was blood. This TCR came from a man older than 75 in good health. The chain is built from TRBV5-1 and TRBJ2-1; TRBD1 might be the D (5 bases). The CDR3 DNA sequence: TGCGCCAGCAGCTTCAATCAGGGAACCTACAATGAGCAGTTCTTC. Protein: CASSFNQGTYNEQFF. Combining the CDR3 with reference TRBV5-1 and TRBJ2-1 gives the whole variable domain KAGVTQTPRYLIKTRGQQVTLSCSPISGHRSVSWYQQTPGQGLQFLFEYFSETQRNKGNFPGRFSGRQFSNSRSEMNVSTLELGDSALYLCASSFNQGTYNEQFFGPGTRLTVL.